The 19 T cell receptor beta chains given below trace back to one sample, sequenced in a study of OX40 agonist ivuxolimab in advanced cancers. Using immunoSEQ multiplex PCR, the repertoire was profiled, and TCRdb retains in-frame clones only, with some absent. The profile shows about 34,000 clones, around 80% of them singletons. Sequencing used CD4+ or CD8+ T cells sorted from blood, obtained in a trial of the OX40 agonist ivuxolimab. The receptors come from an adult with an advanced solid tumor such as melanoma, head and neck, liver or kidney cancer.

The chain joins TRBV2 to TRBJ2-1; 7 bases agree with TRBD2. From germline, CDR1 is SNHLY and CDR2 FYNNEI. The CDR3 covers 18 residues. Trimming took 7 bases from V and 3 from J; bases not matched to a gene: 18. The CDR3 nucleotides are TGTGCCAGCACTCTCGGAAAGGGCGGGGGACCCTTCTACAATGAGCAGTTCTTC. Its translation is CASTLGKGGGPFYNEQFF.

The chain's CDR3 is CASSQDFTEAFF. The CDR3 nucleotides read TGTGCCAGCAGCCAAGACTTCACTGAAGCTTTCTTT. The chain has TRBV14 and TRBJ1-1; D is unresolved. The germline CDR1 and CDR2 sequences are SGHDN and FVKESK. The CDR3 spans 12 residues. Trimming took 0 bases from V and 4 from J, leaving 3 bases between them.

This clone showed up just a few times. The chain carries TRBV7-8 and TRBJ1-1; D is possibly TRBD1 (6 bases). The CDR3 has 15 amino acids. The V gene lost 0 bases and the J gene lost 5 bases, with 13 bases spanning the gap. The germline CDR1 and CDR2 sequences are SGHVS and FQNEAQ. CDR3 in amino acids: CASSLAGGGLTEAFF. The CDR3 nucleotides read TGTGCCAGCAGCTTAGCTGGCGGGGGGCTTACTGAAGCTTTCTTT.

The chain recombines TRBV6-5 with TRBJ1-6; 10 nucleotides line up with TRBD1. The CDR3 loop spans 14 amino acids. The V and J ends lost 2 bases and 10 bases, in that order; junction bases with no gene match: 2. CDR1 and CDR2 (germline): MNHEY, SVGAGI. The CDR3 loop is CASSYDRGRSPLHF. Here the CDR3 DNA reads TGTGCCAGCAGTTACGACAGGGGGCGATCACCCCTCCACTTT.

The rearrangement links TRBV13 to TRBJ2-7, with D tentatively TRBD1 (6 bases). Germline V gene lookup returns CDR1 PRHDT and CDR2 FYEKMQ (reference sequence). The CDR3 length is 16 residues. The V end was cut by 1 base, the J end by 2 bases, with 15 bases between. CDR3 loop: CASSLVGRGFTYEQYF. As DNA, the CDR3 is TGTGCCAGCAGCTTAGTAGGAAGGGGGTTTACCTACGAGCAGTACTTC.

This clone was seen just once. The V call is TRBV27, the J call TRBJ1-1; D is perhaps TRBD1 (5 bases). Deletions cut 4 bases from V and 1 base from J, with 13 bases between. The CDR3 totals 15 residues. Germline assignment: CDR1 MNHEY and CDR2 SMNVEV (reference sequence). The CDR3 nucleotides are TGTGCCAGCAGTTGGGGGACCAACAGGAACACTGAAGCTTTCTTT. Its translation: CASSWGTNRNTEAFF.

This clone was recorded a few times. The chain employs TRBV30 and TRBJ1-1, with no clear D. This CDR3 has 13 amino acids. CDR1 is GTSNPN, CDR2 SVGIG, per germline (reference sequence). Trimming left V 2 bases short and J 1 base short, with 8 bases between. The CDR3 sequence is CAWSTWGNTEAFF. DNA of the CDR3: TGTGCCTGGAGTACATGGGGGAACACTGAAGCTTTCTTT.

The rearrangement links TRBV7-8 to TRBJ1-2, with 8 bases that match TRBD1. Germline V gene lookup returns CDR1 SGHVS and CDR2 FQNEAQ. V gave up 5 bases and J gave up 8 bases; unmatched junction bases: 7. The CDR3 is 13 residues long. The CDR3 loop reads CASSAGQGYGYTF. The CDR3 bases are TGTGCCAGCAGCGCCGGACAGGGCTACGGCTACACCTTC. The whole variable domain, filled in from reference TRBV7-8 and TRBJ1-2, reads GAGVSQSPRYKVAKRGQDVALRCDPISGHVSLFWYQQALGQGPEFLTYFQNEAQLDKSGLPSDRFFAERPEGSVSTLKIQRTQQEDSAVYLCASSAGQGYGYTFGSGTRLTVV.

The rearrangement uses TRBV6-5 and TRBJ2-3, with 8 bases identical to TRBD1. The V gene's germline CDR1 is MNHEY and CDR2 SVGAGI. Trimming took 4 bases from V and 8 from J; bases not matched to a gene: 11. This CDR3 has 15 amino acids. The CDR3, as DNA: TGTGCCAGCAGTTCCCAGGGGGCAGGCTACCGTACGCAGTATTTT. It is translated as CASSSQGAGYRTQYF.

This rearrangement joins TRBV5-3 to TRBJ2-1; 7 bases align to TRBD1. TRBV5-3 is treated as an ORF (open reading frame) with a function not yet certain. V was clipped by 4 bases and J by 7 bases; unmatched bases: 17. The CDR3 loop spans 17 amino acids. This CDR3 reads CARSKIPQGIVPNEQFF. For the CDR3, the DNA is TGTGCCAGAAGCAAGATACCACAGGGGATTGTACCGAATGAGCAGTTCTTC.

CDR3 protein: CASSLGQGKETQYF. As DNA, the CDR3 is TGTGCCAGCAGTTTAGGACAGGGGAAGGAGACCCAGTACTTC. The chain recombines TRBV28 with TRBJ2-5, with 9 bases aligning to TRBD1. V gave up 2 bases and J gave up 5 bases; unmatched junction bases: 3. CDR1 and CDR2 from the germline V gene are MDHEN and SYDVKM. CDR3 length: 14 amino acids.

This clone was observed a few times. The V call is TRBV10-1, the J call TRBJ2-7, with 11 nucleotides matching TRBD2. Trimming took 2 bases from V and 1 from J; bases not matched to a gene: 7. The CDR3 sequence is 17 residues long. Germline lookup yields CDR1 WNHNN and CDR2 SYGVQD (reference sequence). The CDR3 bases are TGCGCCAGCAGTGAGGAGACTAGCGGGGCGCTTTCCTACGAGCAGTACTTC. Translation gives CASSEETSGALSYEQYF.

CDR3 sequence reads: CASSLWSSGEVNYGYTF. In DNA form, the CDR3 reads TGTGCCAGCAGCTTGTGGAGTTCAGGGGAGGTTAACTATGGCTACACCTTC. The rearrangement uses TRBV5-8 and TRBJ1-2; a possible D gene is TRBD1 (6 bases). V dropped 1 base and J dropped 1 base, with 17 bases sitting between them. The CDR3 spans 17 residues. CDR1 and CDR2 (germline): SGHTS, YDEGEE.

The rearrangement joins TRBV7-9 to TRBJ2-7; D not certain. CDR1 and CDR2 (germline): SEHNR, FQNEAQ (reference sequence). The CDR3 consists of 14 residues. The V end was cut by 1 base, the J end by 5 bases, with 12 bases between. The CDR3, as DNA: TGTGCCAGCAGCTTAGGAACAGTTCCTAACGAGCAGTACTTC. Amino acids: CASSLGTVPNEQYF.

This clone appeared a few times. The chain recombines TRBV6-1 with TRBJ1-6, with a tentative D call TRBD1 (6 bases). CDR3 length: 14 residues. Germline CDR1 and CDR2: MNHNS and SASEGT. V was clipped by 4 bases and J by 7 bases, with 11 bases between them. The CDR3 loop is CASSVDSINSPLHF. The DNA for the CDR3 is TGTGCCAGCAGTGTGGACAGTATCAATTCACCCCTCCACTTT.

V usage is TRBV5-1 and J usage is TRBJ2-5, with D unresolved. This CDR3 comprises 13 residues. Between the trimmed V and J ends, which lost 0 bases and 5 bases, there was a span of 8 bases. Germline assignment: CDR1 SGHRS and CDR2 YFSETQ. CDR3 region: CASSLGGLETQYF. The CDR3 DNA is TGCGCCAGCAGCTTGGGGGGATTGGAGACCCAGTACTTC. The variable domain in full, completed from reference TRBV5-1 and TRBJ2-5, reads KAGVTQTPRYLIKTRGQQVTLSCSPISGHRSVSWYQQTPGQGLQFLFEYFSETQRNKGNFPGRFSGRQFSNSRSEMNVSTLELGDSALYLCASSLGGLETQYFGPGTRLLVL.

CDR3 sequence (DNA): TGTGCCACCGCCCCCCTCCTCGGTAACTATGGCTACACCTTC. Protein product: CATAPLLGNYGYTF. The chain employs TRBV19 and TRBJ1-2; no firm D call. CDR1 and CDR2 (germline): LNHDA, SQIVND (reference sequence). V shed 10 bases and J shed 1 base, with 16 bases lying between them. CDR3 length equals 14 residues.

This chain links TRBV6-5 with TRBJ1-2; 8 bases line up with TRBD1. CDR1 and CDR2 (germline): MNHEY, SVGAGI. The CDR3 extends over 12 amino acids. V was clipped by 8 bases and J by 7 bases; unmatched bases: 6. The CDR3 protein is CASSQGARGYTF. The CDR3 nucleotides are TGTGCCAGCTCGCAGGGGGCGCGTGGCTACACCTTC.

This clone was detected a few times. The CDR3 here is CASSQIGLGQGKAHGYTF. The CDR3 DNA sequence: TGTGCCAGCAGCCAAATCGGCCTAGGACAGGGGAAGGCCCATGGCTACACCTTC. V usage is TRBV14 and J usage is TRBJ1-2; 9 nucleotides agree with TRBD1. CDR3 length: 18 amino acids. Germline V gene data show CDR1 as SGHDN and CDR2 as FVKESK. The V segment lost 2 bases and the J segment 6 bases; nucleotides outside the gene matches: 16.